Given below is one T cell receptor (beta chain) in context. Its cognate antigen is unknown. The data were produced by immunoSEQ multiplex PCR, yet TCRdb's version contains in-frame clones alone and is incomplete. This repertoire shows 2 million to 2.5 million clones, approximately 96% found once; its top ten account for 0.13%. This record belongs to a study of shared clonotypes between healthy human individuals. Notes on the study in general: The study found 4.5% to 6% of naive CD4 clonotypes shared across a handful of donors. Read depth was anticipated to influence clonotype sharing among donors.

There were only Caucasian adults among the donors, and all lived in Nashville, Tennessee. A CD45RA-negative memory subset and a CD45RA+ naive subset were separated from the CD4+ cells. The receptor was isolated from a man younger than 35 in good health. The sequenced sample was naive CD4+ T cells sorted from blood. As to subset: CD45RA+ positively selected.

The CDR3 protein is CASSPGDRGLWSPLHF. In nucleotides, the CDR3 is TGTGCCAGTAGTCCGGGGGACAGGGGGCTTTGGTCACCCCTCCACTTT. The rearrangement links TRBV19 to TRBJ1-6, with 12 bases fitting TRBD1. CDR1 and CDR2 (germline): LNHDA, SQIVND (reference sequence). This CDR3 has 16 amino acids. V trimming: 5 bases; J trimming: 10 bases; junction bases outside the gene matches: 9.